The 23 T cell receptor beta chains below all came from one sample that was sequenced in a study of response to subunit inactivated influenza vaccine. MiXCR, run by TCRdb on the RT-PCR reads, gives a single entry per CDR3 protein. The table includes approximately 480,000 distinct CDR3 sequences, over 9.5% detected once. Sequencing was performed on PBMCs from blood, taken roughly 6 weeks after vaccination. The receptors derive from a man aged 50 or older who received an inactivated influenza vaccine.

The genes are TRBV6-2 or TRBV6-3 and TRBJ2-3, with 8 bases that match TRBD1. CDR3 length: 19 amino acids. Germline-derived CDR1 and CDR2 are MNHEY and SVGEGT. J gave up 0 bases and V 6 bases, and 17 bases lay outside the gene matches. The CDR3 nucleotides are TGTGCCAGCAGCTCTCGTCGACAGACAGGGGAAGGAAGCACAGATACGCAGTATTTT. This translates into CASSSRRQTGEGSTDTQYF.

J is TRBJ2-1 and V is TRBV28, with 8 bases aligning to TRBD1. Trimming removed 3 bases from V and 7 bases from J; junction bases left unmatched: 8. The CDR3 consists of 15 residues. From germline, CDR1 is MDHEN and CDR2 SYDVKM. The CDR3 nucleotides read TGTGCCAGCAGTTTGTCAGGGGGCGCGGGGAATGAGCAGTTCTTC. Protein sequence: CASSLSGGAGNEQFF.

J is TRBJ1-1 and V is TRBV28, with D possibly TRBD1 on 5 matching bases. V was shortened by 4 bases and J by 10 bases, with 13 bases between the two germline ends. There are 12 residues in the CDR3. In germline, CDR1 is MDHEN, CDR2 SYDVKM. The CDR3 DNA sequence: TGTGCCAGCAGTTCTCAGGGTTTTGGAGCTTTCTTT. This encodes CASSSQGFGAFF.

This clonotype was observed at least ten times. CDR3 sequence: CSVVLAVYNEQFF. The DNA for the CDR3 is TGCAGCGTTGTGCTAGCGGTCTACAATGAGCAGTTCTTC. The chain employs TRBV29-1 and TRBJ2-1; 7 bases are shared with TRBD2. Trimming took 4 bases from V and 3 from J; bases not matched to a gene: 3. The CDR3 is 13 residues long. Germline values: CDR1 SQVTM, CDR2 ANQGSEA.

V and J are TRBV5-1 and TRBJ2-7; 12 bases are a match to TRBD2. The CDR3 is 19 residues long. Trimming removed 0 bases from V and 7 bases from J; junction bases left unmatched: 17. Germline V gene data show CDR1 as SGHRS and CDR2 as YFSETQ. CDR3 protein: CASSLARDLLLAGGREQYF. The CDR3 bases are TGCGCCAGCAGCTTGGCACGAGACCTCCTACTAGCGGGAGGTCGGGAGCAGTACTTC.

This clonotype showed up many times. The rearrangement uses TRBV12-3 or TRBV12-4 and TRBJ2-1, with 7 bases that match TRBD2. Trimming removed 2 bases from V and 1 base from J; junction bases left unmatched: 2. The CDR3 consists of 15 residues. CDR3 sequence (DNA): TGTGCCAGCAGTTTACGGGGACTATCCTACAATGAGCAGTTCTTC. As protein: CASSLRGLSYNEQFF.

This clonotype was counted between two and nine times. The chain combines TRBV10-3 with TRBJ2-1; 11 bases map to TRBD2. In germline, CDR1 is ENHRY, CDR2 SYGVKD. The CDR3 runs to 16 residues. V lost 5 bases, J lost 6 bases, and 9 bases stayed unmatched. The CDR3 DNA sequence: TGTGCCATCAGTTCCCCGACTAGCGGGAAGTTCAATGAGCAGTTCTTC. Protein sequence: CAISSPTSGKFNEQFF.

This clonotype was picked up a small number of times. V is TRBV9 and J is TRBJ2-5; perhaps TRBD2 as D (6 bases). The CDR3 is 15 amino acids. The V end lost 3 bases, the J end lost 1 base, and 13 bases lay between the germline ends. Per germline, CDR1 SGDLS and CDR2 YYNGEE. This chain's CDR3 is CASSAKGTFQETQYF. CDR3 in DNA: TGTGCCAGCAGCGCGAAAGGGACTTTCCAAGAGACCCAGTACTTC.

The genes are TRBV7-2 and TRBJ1-1; a weak D match, TRBD1 (6 bases). Trimming shortened V by 0 bases and J by 7 bases, and 15 bases separated the two germline ends. Looked up from germline, CDR1 is SGHTA and CDR2 is FQGNSA. The CDR3 is 15 amino acids. DNA of the CDR3: TGTGCCAGCAGCTTAGCCCGCACGATGACAGGTGAAGCTTTCTTT. It yields the protein CASSLARTMTGEAFF.

This clonotype was found many times. This chain links TRBV7-2 with TRBJ2-7, with 11 bases identical to TRBD1. The CDR3 is made up of 15 amino acids. Germline-derived CDR1 and CDR2 are SGHTA and FQGNSA. V shed 6 bases, J shed 6 bases, and the junction held 10 bases outside the gene matches. The CDR3: CASSRIGQGAFEQYF. CDR3 DNA sequence: TGTGCCAGCAGTCGTATCGGACAGGGGGCCTTCGAGCAGTACTTC.

In its sample, this clonotype was seen a few times. The genes are TRBV20-1 and TRBJ1-3, with unresolved D. CDR3 size: 15 residues. The germline V and J ends were trimmed by 3 bases and 0 bases, with 12 bases remaining between them. CDR1 DFQATT and CDR2 SNEGSKA come from the germline V gene (reference sequence). CDR3 bases: TGCAGTGCTAGTCCGGACCGAGACTCTGGAAACACCATATATTTT. It translates to CSASPDRDSGNTIYF.

This clonotype has more than one count but fewer than ten. This chain joins TRBV29-1 and TRBJ2-7; D might be TRBD1 (6 bases). This CDR3 spans 12 amino acids. With 6 bases removed from V and 4 bases from J, the gap between germline ends came to 13 bases. Germline-derived CDR1 and CDR2 are SQVTM and ANQGSEA. The CDR3, as DNA: TGCAGCGTGGCCGGGACATATTACGAGCAGTACTTC. Protein sequence: CSVAGTYYEQYF.

V gene TRBV3-1 combines with J gene TRBJ2-1, with 7 bases fitting TRBD2. This CDR3 comprises 14 residues. The V segment lost 3 bases and the J segment 6 bases; nucleotides outside the gene matches: 5. CDR1 is LGHDT and CDR2 is YNNKEL in the germline V gene (reference sequence). The CDR3: CASSHRGTTNEQFF. The DNA of the CDR3 is TGTGCCAGCAGCCATCGGGGGACTACCAATGAGCAGTTCTTC.

As concerns this clonotype: A read error may produce the germline difference seen at one junction end. V gene TRBV11-1 combines with J gene TRBJ2-1, with D possibly matching TRBD1 (7 bases). Per the germline V gene, CDR1 is SGHAT and CDR2 is FQDESV (reference sequence). The CDR3 has 18 amino acids. CDR3 DNA: TGTGCCAGGAGCTTACCCTTCAGACTAACGGGGGAACAGGGGGAGCAGTTCTTC. This translates into CARSLPFRLTGEQGEQFF.

V usage is TRBV7-9 and J usage is TRBJ2-1; the D is unclear. The V gene's germline CDR1 is SEHNR and CDR2 FQNEAQ (reference sequence). The CDR3 is 15 amino acids. Deletions cut 11 bases from V and 5 bases from J, with 22 bases between. CDR3: CAGQSRHALNNEQFF. The CDR3 nucleotides are TGTGCCGGCCAGAGCCGTCACGCTCTTAACAATGAGCAGTTCTTC.

This clonotype was observed a handful of times. The chain uses TRBV5-6 and TRBJ2-7, with 10 bases identical to TRBD1. The CDR3 is 17 amino acids. The V gene's germline CDR1 is SGHDT and CDR2 YYEEEE. Trimming at V came to 0 bases and at J to 3 bases, leaving 9 bases not matched to a gene. This CDR3 is CASSLGYPGQGIYEQYF. CDR3 DNA sequence: TGTGCCAGCAGCTTGGGATACCCGGGACAGGGGATCTACGAGCAGTACTTC.

This clonotype has only a few counts. The chain is built from TRBV5-1 and TRBJ1-1, with unresolved D. The CDR3 loop spans 15 amino acids. Trimming cost V 0 bases and J 4 bases, with 13 bases left between them. CDR1 and CDR2 from the germline V gene are SGHRS and YFSETQ. The CDR3 nucleotides read TGCGCCAGCAGCTTGGGAGGCAGCCTTAGCACTGAAGCTTTCTTT. Translating gives CASSLGGSLSTEAFF.

This chain joins TRBV4-3 and TRBJ1-6; TRBD1 matches at 9 bases. The length of the CDR3 is 14 residues. From germline, CDR1 is LGHNA and CDR2 YSLEER. Germline trimming cut 8 bases from V and 7 bases from J; bases unmatched to any gene: 6. The CDR3 nucleotides are TGCGCCAGCGGACAGGGGTTGGAAAATTCACCCCTCCACTTT. This encodes CASGQGLENSPLHF.

V and J are TRBV2 and TRBJ1-1; D unresolved. The CDR3 loop spans 14 amino acids. Germline V lookup: CDR1 SNHLY, CDR2 FYNNEI. V shed 3 bases and J shed 1 base, with 9 bases lying between them. The CDR3 region is CASSDLARNTEAFF. The CDR3 coding sequence is TGTGCCAGCAGTGATTTGGCCAGGAACACTGAAGCTTTCTTT.

The gene calls are TRBV7-6 and TRBJ2-1; 8 bases map to TRBD2. Germline V gene lookup returns CDR1 SGHVS and CDR2 FNYEAQ. The CDR3 sequence is 15 residues long. The V gene end was trimmed by 6 bases and the J gene end by 4 bases; junction bases not matched to a gene: 8. The CDR3 coding sequence is TGTGCCAGCAGGCACGGGGGGGCCATTTACAATGAGCAGTTCTTC. Translated, it gives CASRHGGAIYNEQFF.

This clonotype was recorded many times. Its ends do not fully match the called genes, so a read error is possible. The chain has TRBV7-7 and TRBJ2-2; D is undetermined. The CDR3 is 13 residues long. CDR1 is SSHAT and CDR2 is FNYEAQ in the germline V gene (reference sequence). The CDR3 loop reads CASSSTITGELFF. In DNA form, the CDR3 reads TGTGCTAGCAGCTCTACTATCACCGGGGAGCTGTTTTTT.

The chain recombines TRBV6-2 or TRBV6-3 with TRBJ2-7; 10 nucleotides line up with TRBD1. The CDR3 runs 14 residues. J lost 2 bases, V lost 6 bases, and 4 bases had no gene match. CDR1 and CDR2 from the germline V gene are MNHEY and SVGEGT. The CDR3 DNA follows: TGTGCCAGCAGAAAAGGGACAGGGGCCTACGAGCAGTACTTC. Protein product: CASRKGTGAYEQYF.

This clonotype has ten or more counts. The rearrangement joins TRBV12-3 or TRBV12-4 to TRBJ2-2; the match to TRBD2 covers 11 bases. V shed 6 bases and J 4 bases; nucleotides not matched to a gene: 4. This CDR3 spans 15 amino acids. CDR3 nucleotides: TGTGCCAGCAGCCCTACTAGCGGGGGCACCGGGGAGCTGTTTTTT. It encodes CASSPTSGGTGELFF.